This TCR beta chain was recorded in a study of T cell responses to AZD1222 COVID-19 vaccine. V lost 5 bases to trimming and J lost 2 bases; unmatched junction nucleotides: 3. CDR3 size: 15 residues. Germline V gene data show CDR1 as KGHSH and CDR2 as LQKENI. TCRdb's table, derived via immunoSEQ multiplex PCR, lists solely in-frame clones and lacks some. The sample has 97,000 or so clones, roughly 84% seen once. This clone came up once. The TCR originated in an adult in good health. The V and J genes are TRBV18 and TRBJ2-6, with 7 bases fitting TRBD1. The input for sequencing was peripheral blood, taken on day 0 of AZD1222 vaccination. Written as DNA, the CDR3 is TGTGCCAGCTCAAGACAGGGTGCTGGGGCCAACGTCCTGACTTTC. Encoded protein: CASSRQGAGANVLTF.